The following is a TCR beta chain sequence with its context. Antigen specificity is unknown. The entry originates in a study of T-cell memory formation after mild COVID-19. Study background: For the most part, TCR clusters were specific to one donor.

V was pared by 1 base and J by 3 bases, with 5 bases of the junction left unmatched. The CDR3 covers 16 residues. From germline, CDR1 is SGHVS and CDR2 FQNEAQ. Study-wide points: Clones contracting over day 15 to 85 were CD4/CD8 balanced, with later expanders leaning CD4+.

TCRdb re-derived calls from the 5' RACE reads in MiXCR, one entry per CDR3 protein. The sample yields under 300,000 distinct CDR3 sequences, 8% to 9% seen once. This receptor was identified in a young man who had mild COVID-19 (a few samples of this study predate the infection). Cell type and time point are not known. V gene TRBV7-8 combines with J gene TRBJ2-7; 11 positions agree with TRBD2. The source material was PBMCs or a T cell subset sorted from them (not recorded which). CDR3 sequence: CASSLVPLAGDYEQYF. In DNA, the CDR3 is TGTGCCAGCAGCTTAGTCCCACTAGCGGGGGACTACGAGCAGTACTTC.